The TCR beta chain described here comes from a study of control samples from healthy donors and cancer patients. The CDR3 runs 16 residues. Germline loops: CDR1 ENHRY, CDR2 SYGVKD. The V end lost 4 bases, the J end lost 0 bases, and 13 bases lay between the germline ends. TCRdb keeps only in-frame clones here, not all; method: immunoSEQ multiplex PCR. This sample has 150,000 or so clones, with 80% to 95% found just once. This chain links TRBV10-3 with TRBJ2-1; possibly TRBD1 for D (5 bases). The clonotype was recovered from a woman in her thirties in good health. The source material was blood. CDR3 loop: CAISVSTGTSYNEQFF. In DNA form, the CDR3 reads TGTGCCATCAGTGTTTCTACAGGAACCTCCTACAATGAGCAGTTCTTC.